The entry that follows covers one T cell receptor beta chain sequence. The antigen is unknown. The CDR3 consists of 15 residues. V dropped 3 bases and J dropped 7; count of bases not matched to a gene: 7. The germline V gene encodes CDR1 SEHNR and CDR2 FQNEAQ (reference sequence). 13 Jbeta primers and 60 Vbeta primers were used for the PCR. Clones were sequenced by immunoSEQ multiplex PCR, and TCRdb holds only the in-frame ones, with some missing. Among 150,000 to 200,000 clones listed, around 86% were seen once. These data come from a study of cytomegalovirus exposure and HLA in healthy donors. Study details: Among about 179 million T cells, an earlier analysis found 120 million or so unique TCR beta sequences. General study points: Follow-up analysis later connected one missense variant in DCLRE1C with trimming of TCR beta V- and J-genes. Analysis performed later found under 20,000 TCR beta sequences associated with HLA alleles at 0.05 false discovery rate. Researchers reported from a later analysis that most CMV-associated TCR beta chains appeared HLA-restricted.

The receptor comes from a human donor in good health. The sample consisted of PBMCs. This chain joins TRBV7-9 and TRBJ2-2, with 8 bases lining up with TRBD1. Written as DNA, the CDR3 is TGTGCCAGCAGCTTGGGGGACAGGAAACACGGGGAGCTGTTTTTT. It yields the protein CASSLGDRKHGELFF.